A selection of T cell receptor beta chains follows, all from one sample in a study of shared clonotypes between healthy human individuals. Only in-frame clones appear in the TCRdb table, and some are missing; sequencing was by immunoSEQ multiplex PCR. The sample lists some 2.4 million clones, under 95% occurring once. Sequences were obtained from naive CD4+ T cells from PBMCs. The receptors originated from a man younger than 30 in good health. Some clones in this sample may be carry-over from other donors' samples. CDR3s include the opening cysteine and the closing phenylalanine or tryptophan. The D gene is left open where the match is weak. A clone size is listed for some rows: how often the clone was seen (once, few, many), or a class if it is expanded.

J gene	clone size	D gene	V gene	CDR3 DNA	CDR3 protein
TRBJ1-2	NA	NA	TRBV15	TGTGCCACCAGCAGAGACCCGGGACGGTCTAACTATGGCTACACCTTC	CATSRDPGRSNYGYTF
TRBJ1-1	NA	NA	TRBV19	TGTGCCAGTAGTATAGGGTCGGGCGAGACTGAAGCTTTCTTT	CASSIGSGETEAFF
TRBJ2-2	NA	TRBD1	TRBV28	TGTGCCAGCAGTTCCCGGACAGGGGGGGACACCGGGGAGCTGTTTTTT	CASSSRTGGDTGELFF
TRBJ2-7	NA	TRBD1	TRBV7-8	TGTGCCAGCAGCTTCGACCGGACAGGGTACGACGAGCAGTACTTC	CASSFDRTGYDEQYF
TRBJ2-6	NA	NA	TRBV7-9	TGTGCCAGCAGCCCCGAGGGTCCATCTACTGGGGCCAACGTCCTGACTTTC	CASSPEGPSTGANVLTF
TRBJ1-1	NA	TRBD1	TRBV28	TGTGCCAGCAGTAGCCAGGACAGGCGGGCTTCTGAAGCTTTCTTT	CASSSQDRRASEAFF
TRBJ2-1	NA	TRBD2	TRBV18	TGTGCCAGCTCACAAACTAGCGGGAGGAGGGAGCAGTTCTTC	CASSQTSGRREQFF
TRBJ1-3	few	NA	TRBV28	TGTGCCACCTCTGCCCCCTCCGGGGCGAACACCATATATTTT	CATSAPSGANTIYF
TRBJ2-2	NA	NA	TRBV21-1	TGTGCCAGCAGCCAAGGGGTACGAAACACCGGGGAGCTGTTTTTT	CASSQGVRNTGELFF
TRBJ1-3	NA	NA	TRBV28	TGTGCCAGCAGTTTAGGGAGGGCCTCTGGAAACACCATATATTTT	CASSLGRASGNTIYF
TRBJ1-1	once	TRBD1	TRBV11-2	TGTGCCAGCAGTTTGGTGACAGGGGGCGGGTACACTGAAGCTTTCTTT	CASSLVTGGGYTEAFF
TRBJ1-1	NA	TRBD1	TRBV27	TGTGCCAGCAGTGCCCCCGGGACAGGGAGAAGAGACACTGAAGCTTTCTTT	CASSAPGTGRRDTEAFF